This T cell receptor beta chain was recorded in a study of blood T cells in healthy people across ages. Overall study results and limits: No conclusive comparison of naive versus antigen-experienced cells was possible with unsorted PBMCs.

From germline, CDR1 is LGHNA and CDR2 YSLEER. CDR3 length: 15 amino acids. The V and J ends lost 1 base and 2 bases respectively, with 10 bases between them. PCR was performed a second time for roughly 7 to 12 cycles using a sample-barcoded 5' primer and a J-beta primer mix. TCRdb redid the calling of the 5' RACE reads with MiXCR, one entry per CDR3 protein. Of some 1,500,000 distinct CDR3 sequences listed, roughly two fifths are singletons. A word on this clonotype: Its antigen remains unknown.

The V call is TRBV4-3, the J call TRBJ2-3; a weak D match, TRBD2 (5 bases). Sequencing was done on a sample of blood. This clonotype was sampled from a woman under 30 in good health. CDR3 in amino acids: CASSQVGRNTDTQYF. The CDR3 DNA reads as TGCGCCAGCAGCCAAGTGGGGAGAAACACAGATACGCAGTATTTT.